This entry features one T cell receptor beta chain sequence. The specificity of this receptor is unknown. Per-base quality was not reported, and no clone a single base away is much larger than it. V lost 5 bases and J lost 4 bases, and the count of bases not matched to a germline gene is 6. Taken from the germline V gene, the CDR1 and CDR2 loops are KGHSH and LQKENI. The CDR3 spans 15 residues, from the cysteine through the phenylalanine. The retained sequence is limited to the CDR3, 45 bases, with the frame set at the first base. This sample was taken from a study of T cell responses to AZD1222 COVID-19 vaccine (dated by TCRdb to about 2021). Context from the whole study: TCR sequencing covered over 230 trial participants: around 210 given two doses of AZD1222 and about 26 given two doses of MenACWY control vaccine. Enrollment into the trials was organized by age into subgroups of 18-55, 56-69 and 70-plus years, and those subgroups contained roughly 150, 30 and 60 TCR-sequenced participants, respectively.

The CDR3 regions of human TCRbeta chains were analyzed by immunosequencing. From the authors' description of their analysis: Repertoire TCRs were checked for matches against a reference library of SARS-CoV-2-specific TCRs that had been generated using the MIRA antigen-specificity platform. Breadth was defined as the fraction of unique TCRs that were SARS-CoV-2-associated, and depth was defined as the fraction of total T cells that were SARS-CoV-2-associated. Using the MIRA data, each spike-specific TCR was mapped to the spike region that the TCR reacts to and placed in a CD4 or CD8 class. Log10-transformed breadth and depth values were compared by one-way ANOVA with Sidak's multiple comparisons tests. TCRdb took this table from immuneACCESS and kept in-frame rearrangements with V and J called. Such tables lack part of the clones; where checked against another copy, unresolved V genes explain under half of the gap, and the rest is unexplained. The V and J calls and clone size are taken from that table; D and trimming were inferred from the DNA. The sample table holds more than 100,000 clones, of which over 80% were seen once. Jointly, the top ten make up approximately 8% of the sample.

Sample time point, as interpreted from the label and publication: about 28 days (+/-7) after the second vaccine dose. AZD1222 recipients given second doses at about 4 weeks or at about 12 weeks were pooled, since spike-specific TCR depth and breadth were not found to differ between the two schedules. Vaccinee samples were obtained from the UK trials COV001 and COV002, which included a single-blind randomized controlled phase 2/3 trial of AZD1222 (ChAdOx1 nCoV-19) in healthy adults. Trial participant PBMC samples were collected at day 0 and day 28 after the second dose for TCRbeta chain sequencing. Beyond this particular receptor, the publication reports: No day 14 peak-response samples were available, so repertoires were characterized only after the peak T cell response. A significant rise in spike-specific TCR breadth and depth was observed after two AZD1222 doses relative to day 0 and relative to MenACWY recipients. The 56-69-year group was small, and its depth increase did not reach significance, likely because of low power. Only six AZD1222 recipients were SARS-CoV-2 seropositive at baseline, limiting conclusions about previously exposed vaccinees. Vaccine-associated CD4 TCRs spanned the whole spike protein, with dominant responses in regions 160-218 and 743-854. Epitopes outside the regions mutated in the B.1.351 and B.1.1.7 variants were reportedly recognized by nearly half of the unique spike-specific TCRs. Participants were mostly white British and included more females than males, and it was suggested by the authors that clonal diversity may have been underestimated.

This sample comprised peripheral blood, obtained 28 days after the second AZD1222 dose. The sequence joins TRBV18 to TRBJ2-3; 10 bases in the junction line up with TRBD1. The receptor comes from an adult who received the AZD1222 COVID-19 vaccine. The CDR3 corresponds to CASSSGTGAADTQYF. The nucleotides are TGTGCCAGCTCATCCGGGACAGGGGCGGCAGATACGCAGTATTTT.